This T cell receptor beta chain was sequenced for a study of molecular identifiers for immune sequencing clone quantification. Study in general: Split five ways in replicates, RNA from about 20,000 or 100,000 naive CD8 cells had four portions sequenced. Findings and limits, study-wide: Clonotypes topping 20 RNA copies carried over 97% of effector molecules but under 1% of naive ones.

TCRdb independently ran MiXCR on the PCR reads; one entry per CDR3 protein. The table has 350,000 or so distinct CDR3 sequences, around 21% seen once. Worth noting for this clonotype: Its antigen is undetermined.

Germline V gives CDR1 ENHRY, CDR2 SYGVKD. The CDR3 sequence is 17 residues long. Germline trimming cut 0 bases from V and 4 bases from J; bases unmatched to any gene: 6. The rearrangement uses TRBV10-3 and TRBJ2-3, with TRBD2 matching 11 bases. The sequence was obtained from a human donor in good health. Some libraries in this study had Jurkat cell RNA spiked in. The sample comprised naive CD8+ T cells from blood, with Jurkat cell RNA spiked in. Subset: FACS-sorted CD8+CD4-CCR7+CD45RA+ naive T cells. CDR3 DNA sequence: TGTGCCATCAGTGAGTCGTCTACTAGCGGGAGTGCAGATACGCAGTATTTT. Amino acid sequence: CAISESSTSGSADTQYF.